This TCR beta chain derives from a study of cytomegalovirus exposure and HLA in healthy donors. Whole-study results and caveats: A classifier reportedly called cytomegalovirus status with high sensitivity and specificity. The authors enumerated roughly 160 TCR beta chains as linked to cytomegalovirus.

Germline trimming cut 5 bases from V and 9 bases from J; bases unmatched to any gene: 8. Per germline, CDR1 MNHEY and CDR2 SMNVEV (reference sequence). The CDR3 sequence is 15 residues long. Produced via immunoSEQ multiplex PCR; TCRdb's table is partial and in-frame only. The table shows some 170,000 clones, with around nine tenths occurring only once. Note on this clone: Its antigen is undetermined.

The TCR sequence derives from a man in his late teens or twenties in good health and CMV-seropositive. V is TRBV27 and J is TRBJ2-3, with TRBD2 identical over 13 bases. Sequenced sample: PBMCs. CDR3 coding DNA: TGTGCCAGCAGTACCGGACTAGCGGGAGCCAGGACGCAGTATTTT. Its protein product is CASSTGLAGARTQYF.